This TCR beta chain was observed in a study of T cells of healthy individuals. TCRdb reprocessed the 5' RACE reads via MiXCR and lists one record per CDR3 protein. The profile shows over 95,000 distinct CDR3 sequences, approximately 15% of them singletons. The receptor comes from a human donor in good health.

DNA of the CDR3: TGCAGTGCTCCCCGGGACAGGGGAGGGATTGGCTACACCTTC. Residues: CSAPRDRGGIGYTF. The chain employs TRBV20-1 and TRBJ1-2; 10 bases line up with TRBD1. This CDR3 contains 14 residues. The J segment lost 7 bases and the V segment lost 5 bases, leaving 10 bases of the junction unmatched. Germline V gives CDR1 DFQATT, CDR2 SNEGSKA (reference sequence).